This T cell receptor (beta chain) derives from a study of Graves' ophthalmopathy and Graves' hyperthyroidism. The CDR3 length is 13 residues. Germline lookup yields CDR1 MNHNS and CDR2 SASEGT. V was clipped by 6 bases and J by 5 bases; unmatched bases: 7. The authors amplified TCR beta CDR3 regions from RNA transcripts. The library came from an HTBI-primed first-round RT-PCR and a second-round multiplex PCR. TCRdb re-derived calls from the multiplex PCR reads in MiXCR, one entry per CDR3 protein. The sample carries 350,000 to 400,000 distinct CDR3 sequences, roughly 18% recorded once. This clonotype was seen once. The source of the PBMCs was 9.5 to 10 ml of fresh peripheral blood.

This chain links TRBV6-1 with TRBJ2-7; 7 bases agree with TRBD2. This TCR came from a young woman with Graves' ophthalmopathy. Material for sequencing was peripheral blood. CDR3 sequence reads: CASRLGGGNEQYF. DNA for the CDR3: TGTGCCAGCAGACTGGGGGGGGGAAACGAGCAGTACTTC.